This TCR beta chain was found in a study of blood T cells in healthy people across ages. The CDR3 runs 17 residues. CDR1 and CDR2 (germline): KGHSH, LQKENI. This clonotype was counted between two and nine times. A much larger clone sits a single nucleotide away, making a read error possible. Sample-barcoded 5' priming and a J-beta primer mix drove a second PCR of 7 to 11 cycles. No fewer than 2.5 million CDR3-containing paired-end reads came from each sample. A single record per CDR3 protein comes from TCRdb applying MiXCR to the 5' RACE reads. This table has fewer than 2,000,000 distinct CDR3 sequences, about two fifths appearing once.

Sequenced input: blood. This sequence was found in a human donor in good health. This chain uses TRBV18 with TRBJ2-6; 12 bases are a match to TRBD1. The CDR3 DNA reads TGTGCCAGCCCGGGACAGGGGGCGTCATCTGGGGCCAACGTCCGGACTTTC. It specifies CASPGQGASSGANVRTF.